This T cell receptor (beta chain) was obtained from a study of blood T cell repertoires in COVID-19. Turning to the study itself: The United States, Italy and Spain provided the acute and convalescent COVID-19 samples. The analysed material was cDNA or gDNA that came from T cells, B-cell-depleted T cells, or PBMCs.

The data were produced by immunoSEQ multiplex PCR, yet TCRdb's version contains in-frame clones alone and is incomplete. This table has about 290,000 clones, approximately 80% appearing once. The germline V gene encodes CDR1 SNHLY and CDR2 FYNNEI. V dropped 5 bases and J dropped 2; count of bases not matched to a gene: 6. There are 14 residues in the CDR3. The V call is TRBV2, the J call TRBJ2-7, with 7 bases aligning to TRBD1. This clonotype was sampled from a woman aged 45 to 65 with active or convalescent COVID-19. Sequenced material: peripheral blood. CDR3 in DNA: TGTGCCAGCAGTCCGGACAGGCTACCCTACGAGCAGTACTTC. The encoded protein is CASSPDRLPYEQYF. Full variable domain (outside the CDR3, taken from reference TRBV2 and TRBJ2-7): EPEVTQTPSHQVTQMGQEVILRCVPISNHLYFYWYRQILGQKVEFLVSFYNNEISEKSEIFDDQFSVERPDGSNFTLKIRSTKLEDSAMYFCASSPDRLPYEQYFGPGTRLTVT.